The TCR beta chain described here comes from a study of T cells after posttransplantation cyclophosphamide. Study conclusions and caveats: Later blood repertoires were often dominated by clones from the donor CD8+ memory compartment. After PTCy, TRB diversity resembled that of CNI/methotrexate controls. Skin or GI-infiltrating T cells shared few TRB sequences with blood.

Sampled 1 year posttransplant, controls received myeloablative marrow transplants, methotrexate and a calcineurin inhibitor. The CDR3 covers 15 residues. CDR1 and CDR2 from the germline V gene are LNHDA and SQIVND (reference sequence). The ends lost 5 bases at V and 4 bases at J; junction bases unmatched: 7. Only a few counts were recorded for this clone. Its antigen is not identified. Sequencing was performed with immunoSEQ multiplex PCR; in TCRdb, only in-frame clones are kept and a portion is missing. Here the sample spans over 15,000 clones, around 86% being singletons. The specimen was PBMCs, collected after an allogeneic stem cell transplant with a calcineurin inhibitor and methotrexate. This sequence joins TRBV19 and TRBJ1-4, with 7 bases aligning to TRBD1. The origin of this receptor is a male patient between 50 and 60 years old who received an allogeneic stem cell transplant from an unrelated donor, was CMV-positive, and had chronic GVHD only. The graft donor may be the source of some T cells. As DNA, the CDR3 is TGTGCCAGTAGTCCGTCACAGGGGAGTAATGAAAAACTGTTTTTT. Translation: CASSPSQGSNEKLFF.